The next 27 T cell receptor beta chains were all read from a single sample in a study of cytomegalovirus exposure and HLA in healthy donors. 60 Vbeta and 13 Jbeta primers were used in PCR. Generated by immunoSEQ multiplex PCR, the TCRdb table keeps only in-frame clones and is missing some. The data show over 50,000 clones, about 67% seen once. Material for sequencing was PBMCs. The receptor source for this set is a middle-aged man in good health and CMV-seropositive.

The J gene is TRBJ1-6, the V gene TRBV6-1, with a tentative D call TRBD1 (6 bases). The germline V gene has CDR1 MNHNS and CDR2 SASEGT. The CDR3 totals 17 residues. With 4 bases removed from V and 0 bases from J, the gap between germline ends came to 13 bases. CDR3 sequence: CASSARQESSYNSPLHF. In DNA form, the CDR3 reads TGTGCCAGCAGTGCCAGACAGGAAAGCTCCTATAATTCACCCCTCCACTTT.

CDR3: CASSLWGEDEKLFF. CDR3 DNA sequence: TGTGCCAGCAGTTTATGGGGGGAGGATGAAAAACTGTTTTTT. V and J are TRBV27 and TRBJ1-4; TRBD1 might be the D (5 bases). V gave up 1 base and J gave up 6 bases, with 9 bases separating them. The V gene's germline CDR1 is MNHEY and CDR2 SMNVEV (reference sequence). The CDR3 sequence is 14 residues long.

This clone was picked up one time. CDR3 DNA sequence: TGCGCCAGCAGCTTTAGTACAGGGCAAGAGACCCAGTACTTC. It yields the protein CASSFSTGQETQYF. The chain joins TRBV5-1 to TRBJ2-5; D is perhaps TRBD1 (6 bases). Germline V gives CDR1 SGHRS, CDR2 YFSETQ. Trimming removed 2 bases from V and 2 bases from J, with 10 bases in between. The CDR3 is made up of 14 amino acids.

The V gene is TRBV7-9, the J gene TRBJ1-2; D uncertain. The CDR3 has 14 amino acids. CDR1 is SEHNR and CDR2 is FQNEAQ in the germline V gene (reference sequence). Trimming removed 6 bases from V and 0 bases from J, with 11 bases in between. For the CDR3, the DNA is TGTGCCAGCAGTTTCGGGGATTCTAACTATGGCTACACCTTC. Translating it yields CASSFGDSNYGYTF.

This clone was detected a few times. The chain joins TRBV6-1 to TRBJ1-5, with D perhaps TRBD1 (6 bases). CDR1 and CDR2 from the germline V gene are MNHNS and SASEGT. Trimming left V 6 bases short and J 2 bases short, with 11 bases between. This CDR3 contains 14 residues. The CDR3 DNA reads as TGTGCCAGCAGGCTCAGGGGACGCAATCAGCCCCAGCATTTT. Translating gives CASRLRGRNQPQHF.

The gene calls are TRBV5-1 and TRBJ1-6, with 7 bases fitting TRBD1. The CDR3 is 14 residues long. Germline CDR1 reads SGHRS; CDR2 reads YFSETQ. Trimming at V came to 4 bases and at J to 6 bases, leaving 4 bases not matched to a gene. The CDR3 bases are TGCGCCAGCAGCGGGGGACAGCCTAATTCACCCCTCCACTTT. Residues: CASSGGQPNSPLHF.

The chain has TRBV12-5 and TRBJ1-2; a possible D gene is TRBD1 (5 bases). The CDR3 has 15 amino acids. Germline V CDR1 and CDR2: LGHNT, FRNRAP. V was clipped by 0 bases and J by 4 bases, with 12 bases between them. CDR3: CASGLVEGRFYGYTF. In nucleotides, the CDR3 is TGTGCTAGTGGTTTGGTAGAGGGGAGGTTCTATGGCTACACCTTC. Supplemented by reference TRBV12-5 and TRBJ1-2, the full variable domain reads DARVTQTPRHKVTEMGQEVTMRCQPILGHNTVFWYRQTMMQGLELLAYFRNRAPLDDSGMPKDRFSAEMPDATLATLKIQPSEPRDSAVYFCASGLVEGRFYGYTFGSGTRLTVV.

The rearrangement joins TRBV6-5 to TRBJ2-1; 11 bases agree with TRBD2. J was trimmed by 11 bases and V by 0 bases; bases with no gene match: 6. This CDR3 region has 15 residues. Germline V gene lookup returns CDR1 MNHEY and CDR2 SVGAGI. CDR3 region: CASSYSTSGGGKQFF. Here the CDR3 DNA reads TGTGCCAGCAGTTACTCAACTAGCGGGGGCGGGAAGCAGTTCTTC.

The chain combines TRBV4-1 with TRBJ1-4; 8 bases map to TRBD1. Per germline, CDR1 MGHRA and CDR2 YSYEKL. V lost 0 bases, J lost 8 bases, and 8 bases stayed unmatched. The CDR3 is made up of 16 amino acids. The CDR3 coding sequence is TGCGCCAGCAGCCAAGATAGGGACAGGAAGAGGGAAAAACTGTTTTTT. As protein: CASSQDRDRKREKLFF.

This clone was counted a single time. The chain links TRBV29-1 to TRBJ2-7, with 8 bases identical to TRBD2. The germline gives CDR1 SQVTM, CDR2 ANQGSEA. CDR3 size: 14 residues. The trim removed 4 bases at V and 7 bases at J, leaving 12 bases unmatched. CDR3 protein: CSVAKDTGGGEQYF. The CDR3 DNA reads TGCAGCGTTGCCAAGGACACCGGGGGGGGTGAGCAGTACTTC.

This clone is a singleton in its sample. The CDR3 nucleotides are TGCGCCAGCAGCCAAGAAAGGCTAGCGGGGGGGATAAAAGATACGCAGTATTTT. Protein product: CASSQERLAGGIKDTQYF. The V and J genes are TRBV4-1 and TRBJ2-3; the match to TRBD2 covers 12 bases. This CDR3 is built from 18 residues. CDR1 is MGHRA, CDR2 YSYEKL, per germline. The V gene end was trimmed by 0 bases and the J gene end by 5 bases; junction bases not matched to a gene: 9.

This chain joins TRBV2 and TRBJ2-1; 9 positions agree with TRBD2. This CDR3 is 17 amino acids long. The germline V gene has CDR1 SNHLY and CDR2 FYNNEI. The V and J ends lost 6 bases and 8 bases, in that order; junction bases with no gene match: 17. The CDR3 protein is CASSAYPGTSRTDEQFF. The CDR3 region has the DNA TGTGCCAGCAGCGCATACCCCGGGACTAGCAGGACGGATGAGCAGTTCTTC. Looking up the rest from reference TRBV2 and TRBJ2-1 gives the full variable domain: EPEVTQTPSHQVTQMGQEVILRCVPISNHLYFYWYRQILGQKVEFLVSFYNNEISEKSEIFDDQFSVERPDGSNFTLKIRSTKLEDSAMYFCASSAYPGTSRTDEQFFGPGTRLTVL.

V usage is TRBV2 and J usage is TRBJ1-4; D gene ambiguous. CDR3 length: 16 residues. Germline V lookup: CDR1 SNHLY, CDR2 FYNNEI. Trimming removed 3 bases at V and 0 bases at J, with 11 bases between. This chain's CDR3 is CASSDDDWATNEKLFF. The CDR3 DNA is TGTGCCAGCAGTGACGATGACTGGGCAACTAATGAAAAACTGTTTTTT.

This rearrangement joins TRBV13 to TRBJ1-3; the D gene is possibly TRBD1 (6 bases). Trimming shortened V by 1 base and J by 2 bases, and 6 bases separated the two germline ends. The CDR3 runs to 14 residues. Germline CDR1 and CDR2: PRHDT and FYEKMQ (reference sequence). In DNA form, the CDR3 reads TGTGCCAGCAGCTTAGCAGGGGCTGGAAACACCATATATTTT. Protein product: CASSLAGAGNTIYF.

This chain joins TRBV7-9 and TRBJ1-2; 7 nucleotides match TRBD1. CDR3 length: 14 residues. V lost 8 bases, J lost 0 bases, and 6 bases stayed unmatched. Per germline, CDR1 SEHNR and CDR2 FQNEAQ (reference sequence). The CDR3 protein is CASSFRGTNYGYTF. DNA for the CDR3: TGTGCCAGCTCCTTCAGGGGGACTAACTATGGCTACACCTTC.

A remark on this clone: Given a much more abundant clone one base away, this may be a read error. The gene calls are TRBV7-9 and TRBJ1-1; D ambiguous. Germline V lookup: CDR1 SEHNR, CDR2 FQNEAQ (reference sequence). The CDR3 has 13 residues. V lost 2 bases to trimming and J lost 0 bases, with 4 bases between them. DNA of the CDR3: TGTGCCAGCAGCTTAACAGTGAACACTGAAGCTTTCTTT. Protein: CASSLTVNTEAFF. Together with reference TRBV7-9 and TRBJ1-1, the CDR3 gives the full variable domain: DTGVSQNPRHKITKRGQNVTFRCDPISEHNRLYWYRQTLGQGPEFLTYFQNEAQLEKSRLLSDRFSAERPKGSFSTLEIQRTEQGDSAMYLCASSLTVNTEAFFGQGTRLTVV.

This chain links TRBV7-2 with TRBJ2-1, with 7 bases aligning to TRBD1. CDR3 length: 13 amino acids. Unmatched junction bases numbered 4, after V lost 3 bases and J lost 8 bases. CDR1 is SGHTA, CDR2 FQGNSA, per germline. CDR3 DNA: TGTGCCAGCAGCTTTGACAGGGTGGATGAGCAGTTCTTC. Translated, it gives CASSFDRVDEQFF.

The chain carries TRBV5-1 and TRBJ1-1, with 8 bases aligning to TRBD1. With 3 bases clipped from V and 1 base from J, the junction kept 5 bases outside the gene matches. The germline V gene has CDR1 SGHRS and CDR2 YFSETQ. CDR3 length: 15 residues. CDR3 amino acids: CASSSGTGSNTEAFF. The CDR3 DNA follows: TGCGCCAGCAGCTCGGGGACAGGCTCGAACACTGAAGCTTTCTTT.

This CDR3 reads CASRADLTANEKLFF. The CDR3 nucleotides are TGTGCCAGCAGAGCCGACCTGACTGCTAATGAAAAACTGTTTTTT. The chain recombines TRBV6-5 with TRBJ1-4; D is ambiguous. Trimming took off 6 bases at V and 3 bases at J, with 14 bases between the two ends. Germline loops: CDR1 MNHEY, CDR2 SVGAGI. The CDR3 length is 15 residues.

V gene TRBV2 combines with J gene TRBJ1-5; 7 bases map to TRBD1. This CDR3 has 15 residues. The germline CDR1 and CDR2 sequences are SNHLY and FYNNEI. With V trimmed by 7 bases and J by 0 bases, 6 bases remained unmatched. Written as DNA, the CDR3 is TGTGCCAGCAACCCGGACAGGTTTAGCAATCAGCCCCAGCATTTT. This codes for CASNPDRFSNQPQHF.

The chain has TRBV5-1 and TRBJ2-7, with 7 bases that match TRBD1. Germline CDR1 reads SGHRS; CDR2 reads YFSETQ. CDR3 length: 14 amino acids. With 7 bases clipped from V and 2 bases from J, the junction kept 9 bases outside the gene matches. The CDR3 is CASGPGQEPYEQYF. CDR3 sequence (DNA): TGCGCCAGCGGCCCCGGACAGGAACCCTACGAGCAGTACTTC.

The CDR3 DNA sequence: TGTGCCAGCAGCTTAGGGCGGGATCAGCCCCAGCATTTT. It specifies CASSLGRDQPQHF. The chain links TRBV7-3 to TRBJ1-5, with D hard to call. V shed 2 bases and J shed 5 bases, with 7 bases lying between them. This CDR3 contains 13 residues. Germline values: CDR1 SGHTA, CDR2 FQGTGA. Full variable domain (remainder filled in from reference TRBV7-3 and TRBJ1-5): GAGVSQTPSNKVTEKGKYVELRCDPISGHTALYWYRQSLGQGPEFLIYFQGTGAADDSGLPNDRFFAVRPEGSVSTLKIQRTERGDSAVYLCASSLGRDQPQHFGDGTRLSIL.

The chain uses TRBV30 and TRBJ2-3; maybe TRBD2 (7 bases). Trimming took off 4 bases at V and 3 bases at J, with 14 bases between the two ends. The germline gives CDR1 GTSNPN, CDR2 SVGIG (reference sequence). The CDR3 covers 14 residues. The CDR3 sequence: CAWNAGATTDTQYF. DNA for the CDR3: TGTGCCTGGAATGCGGGGGCCACTACAGATACGCAGTATTTT.

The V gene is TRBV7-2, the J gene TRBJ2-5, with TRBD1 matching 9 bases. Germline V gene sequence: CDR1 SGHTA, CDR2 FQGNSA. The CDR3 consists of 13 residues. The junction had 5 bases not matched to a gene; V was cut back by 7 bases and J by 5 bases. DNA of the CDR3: TGTGCCAGCACCGGGACAGGGAGGGAGACCCAGTACTTC. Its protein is CASTGTGRETQYF.

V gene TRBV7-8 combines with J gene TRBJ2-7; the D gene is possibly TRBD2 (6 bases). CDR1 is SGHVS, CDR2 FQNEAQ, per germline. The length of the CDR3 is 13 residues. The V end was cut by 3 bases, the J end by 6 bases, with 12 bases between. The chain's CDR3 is CASSFGTPSEQYF. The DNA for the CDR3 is TGTGCCAGCAGCTTCGGGACTCCCAGCGAGCAGTACTTC.

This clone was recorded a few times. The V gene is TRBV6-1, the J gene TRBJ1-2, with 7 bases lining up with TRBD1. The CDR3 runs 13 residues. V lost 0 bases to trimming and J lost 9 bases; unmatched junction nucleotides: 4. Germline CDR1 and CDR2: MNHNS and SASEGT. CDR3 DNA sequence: TGTGCCAGCAGTGAAGCGCGACAGGGCAGCTACACCTTC. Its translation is CASSEARQGSYTF.

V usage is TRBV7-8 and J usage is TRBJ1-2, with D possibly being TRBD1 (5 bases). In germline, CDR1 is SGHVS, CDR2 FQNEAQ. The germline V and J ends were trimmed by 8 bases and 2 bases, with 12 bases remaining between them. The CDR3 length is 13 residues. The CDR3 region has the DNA TGTGCCAGCCGCCGGGGGGACAACTATGGCTACACCTTC. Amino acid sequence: CASRRGDNYGYTF.